This entry lists 32 T cell receptor beta chains sequenced from one sample in a study of cytomegalovirus exposure and HLA in healthy donors. PCR employed 60 Vbeta and 13 Jbeta primers. Sequenced by immunoSEQ multiplex PCR; TCRdb stores in-frame clones only, minus some. This table has about 110,000 clones, 70% to 85% appearing once. The sample was PBMCs. The receptors were sampled from a man aged 25 to 40 in good health and CMV-seropositive.

The gene calls are TRBV4-3 and TRBJ1-1, with D possibly being TRBD1 (6 bases). V shed 0 bases and J shed 1 base, with 15 bases lying between them. The CDR3 sequence is 17 residues long. Germline-derived CDR1 and CDR2 are LGHNA and YSLEER. The CDR3 DNA sequence: TGCGCCAGCAGCCAAGAAACACAGGGTCCACCGAACACTGAAGCTTTCTTT. Amino acid sequence: CASSQETQGPPNTEAFF.

The CDR3 DNA reads as TGTGCCAGTAGTATTTTGCGACAGGGTATTAGCGAGCAGTACTTC. Translation: CASSILRQGISEQYF. The chain uses TRBV19 and TRBJ2-7; 7 nucleotides agree with TRBD1. CDR1 and CDR2 from the germline V gene are LNHDA and SQIVND (reference sequence). The CDR3 extends over 15 amino acids. Trimming at V came to 3 bases and at J to 6 bases, leaving 11 bases not matched to a gene. Drawing the rest from reference TRBV19 and TRBJ2-7, the complete variable domain is DGGITQSPKYLFRKEGQNVTLSCEQNLNHDAMYWYRQDPGQGLRLIYYSQIVNDFQKGDIAEGYSVSREKKESFPLTVTSAQKNPTAFYLCASSILRQGISEQYFGPGTRLTVT.

The V call is TRBV2, the J call TRBJ1-1, with 8 bases identical to TRBD1. Germline trimming cut 5 bases from V and 0 bases from J; bases unmatched to any gene: 8. Per germline, CDR1 SNHLY and CDR2 FYNNEI. This CDR3 is built from 16 residues. CDR3 sequence: CASSPDRGRVNTEAFF. The CDR3 DNA reads as TGTGCCAGCAGTCCCGACAGGGGTAGGGTGAACACTGAAGCTTTCTTT.

This chain joins TRBV10-3 and TRBJ1-1, with TRBD1 matching 7 bases. The CDR3 length is 15 residues. The junction had 4 bases not matched to a gene; V was cut back by 2 bases and J by 1 base. Per germline, CDR1 ENHRY and CDR2 SYGVKD. The CDR3 protein is CAISETDRKNTEAFF. CDR3 nucleotides: TGTGCCATCAGTGAGACGGACAGGAAGAACACTGAAGCTTTCTTT.

The chain employs TRBV14 and TRBJ1-6; tentative D call: TRBD1 (5 bases). The CDR3 totals 13 residues. Germline-derived CDR1 and CDR2 are SGHDN and FVKESK. Between the trimmed V and J ends, which lost 3 bases and 10 bases, there was a span of 10 bases. The CDR3 loop is CASSQDNLSPLHF. CDR3 coding DNA: TGTGCCAGCAGCCAGGACAACTTATCACCCCTCCACTTT.

This chain uses TRBV25-1 with TRBJ1-4; D remains ambiguous. Germline-derived CDR1 and CDR2 are MGHDK and SYGVNS. V lost 7 bases to trimming and J lost 0 bases, with 9 bases between them. CDR3 length: 14 residues. CDR3 sequence: CASTPGTTNEKLFF. The CDR3 DNA reads TGTGCCAGCACTCCGGGGACAACTAATGAAAAACTGTTTTTT. The whole variable domain, remainder taken from reference TRBV25-1 and TRBJ1-4, is EADIYQTPRYLVIGTGKKITLECSQTMGHDKMYWYQQDPGMELHLIHYSYGVNSTEKGDLSSESTVSRIRTEHFPLTLESARPSHTSQYLCASTPGTTNEKLFFGSGTQLSVL.

This clone was counted only a few times. The CDR3 sequence is CASSREDGHSGNTIYF. The DNA for the CDR3 is TGTGCCAGCAGCAGGGAGGACGGACACTCTGGAAACACCATATATTTT. V is TRBV5-5 and J is TRBJ1-3; D is perhaps TRBD1 (5 bases). The CDR3 runs 16 residues. V was cut by 4 bases and J by 0 bases, with 14 bases left in between. CDR1 is SGHKS and CDR2 is YYEKEE in the germline V gene (reference sequence).

The CDR3 loop is CASRWQIRTGELFF. CDR3 nucleotides: TGCGCCAGCAGGTGGCAGATACGCACCGGGGAGCTGTTTTTT. The J gene is TRBJ2-2, the V gene TRBV10-1; D gene ambiguous. Trimming took 6 bases from V and 4 from J, leaving 12 bases between them. Germline V gene lookup returns CDR1 WNHNN and CDR2 SYGVQD (reference sequence). This CDR3 has 14 residues.

V usage is TRBV4-1 and J usage is TRBJ2-5, with TRBD1 identical over 8 bases. CDR1 and CDR2 from the germline V gene are MGHRA and YSYEKL. Trimming cost V 5 bases and J 1 base; bases outside gene matches: 9. The CDR3 is 16 residues long. The CDR3 DNA reads as TGCGCCAGCAGCTCCGGGACAGGCAGCACCCAAGAGACCCAGTACTTC. This encodes CASSSGTGSTQETQYF.

The chain employs TRBV7-9 and TRBJ2-3, with TRBD1 identical over 9 bases. V lost 1 base and J lost 4; bases outside the gene matches: 12. The CDR3 has 18 residues. Germline V gives CDR1 SEHNR, CDR2 FQNEAQ (reference sequence). This chain's CDR3 is CASSLVGWGTGRADTQYF. The CDR3 coding sequence is TGTGCCAGCAGCTTAGTTGGATGGGGGACAGGGAGAGCAGATACGCAGTATTTT.

The chain carries TRBV4-3 and TRBJ1-1, with D tentatively TRBD1 (5 bases). Germline-derived CDR1 and CDR2 are LGHNA and YSLEER. The CDR3 runs to 15 residues. V was trimmed by 0 bases and J by 2 bases, leaving 10 bases between them. The CDR3 is CASSQEGLLNTEAFF. In DNA form, the CDR3 reads TGCGCCAGCAGCCAAGAGGGACTCCTAAACACTGAAGCTTTCTTT.

The V and J genes are TRBV7-9 and TRBJ1-3; D ambiguous. The CDR3 is 17 residues long. Trimming cost V 0 bases and J 0 bases, with 12 bases left between them. Germline CDR1 SEHNR, CDR2 FQNEAQ (reference sequence). Here the CDR3 reads CASSLAEGRDSGNTIYF. Written as DNA, the CDR3 is TGTGCCAGCAGCTTAGCGGAGGGTAGGGACTCTGGAAACACCATATATTTT.

V gene TRBV2 combines with J gene TRBJ1-5, with D unresolved. V was trimmed by 5 bases and J by 0 bases, leaving 8 bases between them. CDR1 SNHLY and CDR2 FYNNEI come from the germline V gene. CDR3 length equals 14 residues. The CDR3 coding sequence is TGTGCCAGCAGTCTGTCGGTTAGCAATCAGCCCCAGCATTTT. It yields the protein CASSLSVSNQPQHF.

This sequence joins TRBV5-5 and TRBJ1-1; D gene ambiguous. V was cut by 2 bases and J by 0 bases, with 17 bases left in between. CDR1 and CDR2 (germline): SGHKS, YYEKEE (reference sequence). The CDR3 contains 17 residues. The CDR3 spells CASSLGLIVTMNTEAFF. The CDR3 DNA is TGTGCCAGCAGCTTAGGACTGATAGTCACCATGAACACTGAAGCTTTCTTT.

The CDR3 protein is CASSAPENSPLHF. CDR3 DNA sequence: TGTGCCAGTAGTGCCCCGGAGAATTCACCCCTCCACTTT. The chain links TRBV19 to TRBJ1-6; D remains unclear. Germline V gene lookup returns CDR1 LNHDA and CDR2 SQIVND (reference sequence). The CDR3 extends over 13 amino acids. Trimming left V 5 bases short and J 7 bases short, with 9 bases between.

This clone appeared a few times. The rearrangement links TRBV10-3 to TRBJ1-5; D uncertain. The V end lost 6 bases, the J end lost 7 bases, and 16 bases lay between the germline ends. Germline V gene sequence: CDR1 ENHRY, CDR2 SYGVKD. The CDR3 is made up of 14 amino acids. The CDR3 spells CAISRMEPGQPQHF. CDR3 coding DNA: TGTGCCATCAGCAGGATGGAACCGGGGCAGCCCCAGCATTTT.

The rearrangement links TRBV13 to TRBJ2-5; D might be TRBD1 (5 bases). Trimming shortened V by 6 bases and J by 0 bases, and 20 bases separated the two germline ends. This CDR3 has 17 amino acids. Germline V lookup: CDR1 PRHDT, CDR2 FYEKMQ (reference sequence). CDR3 sequence: CASSYLQGTAYQETQYF. The CDR3 DNA reads as TGTGCCAGCAGTTATCTCCAGGGAACCGCGTACCAAGAGACCCAGTACTTC. Combining the CDR3 with reference TRBV13 and TRBJ2-5 gives the whole variable domain AAGVIQSPRHLIKEKRETATLKCYPIPRHDTVYWYQQGPGQDPQFLISFYEKMQSDKGSIPDRFSAQQFSDYHSELNMSSLELGDSALYFCASSYLQGTAYQETQYFGPGTRLLVL.

V and J are TRBV9 and TRBJ2-3, with 9 bases aligning to TRBD2. The ends lost 0 bases at V and 4 bases at J; junction bases unmatched: 3. The CDR3 is 15 amino acids. Germline CDR1 and CDR2: SGDLS and YYNGEE. The CDR3 spells CASSVESGGPDTQYF. Here the CDR3 DNA reads TGTGCCAGCAGCGTAGAAAGCGGGGGGCCAGATACGCAGTATTTT.

This clone turned up a few times. V gene TRBV7-9 combines with J gene TRBJ2-7; TRBD2 matches 10 bases. The germline CDR1 and CDR2 sequences are SEHNR and FQNEAQ (reference sequence). The CDR3 is made up of 16 amino acids. J lost 2 bases, V lost 3 bases, and 7 bases had no gene match. The chain's CDR3 is CASSFSLAGVTYEQYF. DNA of the CDR3: TGTGCCAGCAGCTTCTCTCTAGCGGGGGTCACCTACGAGCAGTACTTC.

The chain employs TRBV2 and TRBJ1-6; D is perhaps TRBD1 (6 bases). Germline-derived CDR1 and CDR2 are SNHLY and FYNNEI. V gave up 6 bases and J gave up 9 bases, with 18 bases separating them. The CDR3 runs to 15 residues. CDR3 amino acids: CASRGQLQSGSPLHF. The CDR3, as DNA: TGTGCCAGCAGAGGACAGCTCCAGTCAGGTTCACCCCTCCACTTT.

The V gene is TRBV5-4, the J gene TRBJ2-1; 8 bases map to TRBD1. The CDR3 runs 16 residues. Trimming removed 4 bases from V and 0 bases from J; junction bases left unmatched: 6. Germline CDR1 reads SGHNT; CDR2 reads YYREEE (reference sequence). The CDR3 here is CASSKGQDSSYNEQFF. The CDR3 DNA is TGTGCCAGCAGCAAGGGACAGGATAGCTCCTACAATGAGCAGTTCTTC.

This chain links TRBV30 with TRBJ2-5, with TRBD1 matching over 7 bases. The V segment lost 1 base and the J segment 10 bases; nucleotides outside the gene matches: 12. Germline V CDR1 and CDR2: GTSNPN, SVGIG (reference sequence). This CDR3 has 14 residues. This CDR3 is CAWSGGTASRGQYF. CDR3 sequence (DNA): TGTGCCTGGAGTGGAGGGACAGCCTCGAGGGGCCAGTACTTC. The whole variable domain, remainder taken from reference TRBV30 and TRBJ2-5, is SQTIHQWPATLVQPVGSPLSLECTVEGTSNPNLYWYRQAAGRGLQLLFYSVGIGQISSEVPQNLSASRPQDRQFILSSKKLLLSDSGFYLCAWSGGTASRGQYFGPGTRLLVL.

In the case of this clone: At one end the junction does not follow the germline gene, possibly because of a read error. The same CDR3 is also encoded by other DNA sequences in this sample. This chain joins TRBV7-2 and TRBJ1-3; D perhaps matches TRBD1 (5 bases). The CDR3 is 16 amino acids. Germline V gene lookup returns CDR1 SGHTA and CDR2 FQGNSA. For the CDR3, the DNA is TGTGCCAGCAGCCCCCCCGGGCAGGGCTCTGGAAACACCATATATTTC. It encodes CASSPPGQGSGNTIYF.

This chain connects TRBV29-1 to TRBJ1-1; 8 nucleotides line up with TRBD1. The CDR3 has 14 amino acids. After removal of 3 bases from V and 3 bases from J, the junction contained 6 bases not matched to a gene. Germline V CDR1 and CDR2: SQVTM, ANQGSEA. CDR3 sequence reads: CSVEGTGAYTEAFF. CDR3 bases: TGCAGCGTTGAGGGGACAGGAGCCTACACTGAAGCTTTCTTT.

The rearrangement uses TRBV5-1 and TRBJ1-1, with 7 bases that match TRBD1. Germline trimming cut 3 bases from V and 3 bases from J; bases unmatched to any gene: 20. Germline lookup yields CDR1 SGHRS and CDR2 YFSETQ. The CDR3 spans 19 residues. The CDR3 protein is CASSWGWGGTAVSDTEAFF. In DNA form, the CDR3 reads TGCGCCAGCAGCTGGGGGTGGGGTGGGACAGCGGTATCGGACACTGAAGCTTTCTTT.

This CDR3 reads CAIGKGGAGSETQYF. CDR3 DNA: TGTGCCATCGGGAAGGGGGGGGCTGGATCGGAGACCCAGTACTTC. The J gene is TRBJ2-5, the V gene TRBV10-3; TRBD2 is a possible D gene (7 bases). Trimming took 8 bases from V and 5 from J, leaving 21 bases between them. This CDR3 is 15 amino acids long. Germline V gives CDR1 ENHRY, CDR2 SYGVKD.

The chain couples TRBV2 to TRBJ2-5; 8 positions match TRBD2. The germline V gene has CDR1 SNHLY and CDR2 FYNNEI. CDR3 size: 14 residues. Germline trimming cut 4 bases from V and 10 bases from J; bases unmatched to any gene: 11. DNA of the CDR3: TGTGCCAGCAGTGTGGGCGCGGGGGGCCTTCTCCAGTACTTC. Translating it yields CASSVGAGGLLQYF.

The genes are TRBV27 and TRBJ2-7; TRBD1 matches 7 bases. Looked up from germline, CDR1 is MNHEY and CDR2 is SMNVEV (reference sequence). The CDR3 is 14 residues long. J was trimmed by 2 bases and V by 2 bases; bases with no gene match: 3. The CDR3 is CASSLSRGPYEQYF. Written as DNA, the CDR3 is TGTGCCAGCAGTTTAAGTAGGGGGCCCTACGAGCAGTACTTC.

CDR3: CASSLRAVTSGGTDTQYF. CDR3 DNA sequence: TGTGCCAGCAGCCTCCGGGCCGTGACTAGCGGGGGTACAGATACGCAGTATTTT. This chain joins TRBV5-8 and TRBJ2-3, with TRBD2 matching over 12 bases. This CDR3 has 18 amino acids. Looked up from germline, CDR1 is SGHTS and CDR2 is YDEGEE. The J segment lost 3 bases and the V segment lost 4 bases, leaving 12 bases of the junction unmatched.

CDR3 bases: TGCGCCAGCAGCTTGGGTACAGGGGAGTGGGTCTACACCTTC. It yields the protein CASSLGTGEWVYTF. The rearrangement uses TRBV5-1 and TRBJ1-2; 7 bases are shared with TRBD1. Germline V gene data show CDR1 as SGHRS and CDR2 as YFSETQ. V shed 0 bases and J 10 bases; nucleotides not matched to a gene: 9. The CDR3 has 14 residues.

The V gene is TRBV19, the J gene TRBJ2-1; 7 positions agree with TRBD1. Germline V gene sequence: CDR1 LNHDA, CDR2 SQIVND (reference sequence). Trimming removed 1 base from V and 4 bases from J; junction bases left unmatched: 4. This CDR3 is 15 amino acids long. CDR3 region: CASSIVGTAYNEQFF. For the CDR3, the DNA is TGTGCCAGTAGTATAGTTGGGACAGCGTACAATGAGCAGTTCTTC.

This clone turned up a few times. A read error is likely here: a far larger clone is one base away. The chain has TRBV2 and TRBJ1-1; D gene ambiguous. The length of the CDR3 is 14 residues. Germline assignment: CDR1 SNHLY and CDR2 FYNNEI. With 1 base removed from V and 5 bases from J, the gap between germline ends came to 11 bases. Here the CDR3 reads CASSEGRARTEAFF. CDR3 nucleotides: TGTGCCAGCAGTGAAGGGCGGGCGAGAACTGAAGCTTTCTTT.